A single sample gave rise to the 29 T cell receptor gamma chains below, sequenced in a study of Vδ1+ human thymocytes listed by TCRdb under 2018. What the authors observed across the whole study: Unlike the oligoclonal repertoires in peripheral blood, the thymic TRG and TRD repertoires appeared highly polyclonal, with Gaussian CDR3 length distributions.

Reads for this sample came from an Illumina MiSeq. RNA was extracted with the RNeasy mini kit and reverse transcribed using Superscript III. CDR3 amplicons were generated by multiplex PCR with pooled V-gene forward primers and a constant-region reverse primer carrying Illumina adaptor overhangs. Identical DNA sequences were merged into single rows after TCRdb reprocessed the public reads with CATT. The sample records 36,000 or so gamma-chain clones, around 20% of which are singletons. The ten largest clones take up 1.9% of the sample. The antigens of these receptors remain unknown. Sequences were obtained from Vdelta1+ gamma-delta thymocytes from the thymus. The intended sense of this specimen's cell subset or site label: FACS-sorted CD3+ TCRalphabeta- TCRVdelta1+ TCRVdelta2- thymocytes. These receptors came from a girl less than two years old who had congenital heart surgery.

This rearrangement joins TRGV9 to TRGJ1 or TRGJ2. J was trimmed by 4 bases and V by 5 bases; bases with no gene match: 8. Germline CDR1 reads GITISATS; CDR2 reads ISYDGTV (reference sequence). The CDR3 is 13 amino acids. DNA of the CDR3: TGTGCCTTGTGGGCGAGAAGATATTATAAGAAACTCTTT. Translating gives CALWARRYYKKLF.

A few counts support this clone. Other DNA sequences within the sample encode an identical CDR3. The chain uses TRGV8 and TRGJ1 or TRGJ2. Germline-derived CDR1 and CDR2 are VENAVY and YDSYNSRV. Trimming removed 1 base from V and 3 bases from J; junction bases left unmatched: 6. The length of the CDR3 is 14 residues. CDR3 sequence: CATWDSGIYYKKLF. In DNA, the CDR3 is TGTGCCACCTGGGATAGCGGGATTTATTATAAGAAACTCTTT.

V usage is TRGV3 and J usage is TRGJ1 or TRGJ2. The CDR3 length is 14 residues. The V segment lost 0 bases and the J segment 5 bases; nucleotides outside the gene matches: 7. Germline lookup yields CDR1 VTNTFY and CDR2 YDVSTARD (reference sequence). CDR3 amino acids: CATWDRLLNYKKLF. The CDR3 nucleotides read TGTGCCACCTGGGACAGGCTCCTGAATTATAAGAAACTCTTT.

A word on this clone: This may arise from a read error, as a much more abundant clone is one base away. The same CDR3 also results from other DNA sequences found in this sample. The chain is built from TRGV2 and TRGJP2. The V and J ends lost 1 base and 0 bases, in that order; junction bases with no gene match: 2. The CDR3 spans 15 residues. CDR1 is EGSNGY and CDR2 is YDSYNSKV in the germline V gene. The CDR3 DNA reads as TGTGCCACCTGGGACGGCGATAGTAGTGATTGGATCAAGACGTTT. This encodes CATWDGDSSDWIKTF.

The rearrangement uses TRGV4 and TRGJ1 or TRGJ2. The ends lost 3 bases at V and 2 bases at J; junction bases unmatched: 13. This CDR3 is built from 16 residues. The germline CDR1 and CDR2 sequences are EGSTGY and YDSYTSSV. The CDR3 is CATWDSARVYYYKKLF. The CDR3 DNA reads TGTGCCACCTGGGATTCGGCGCGGGTGTATTATTATAAGAAACTCTTT.

The chain combines TRGV4 with TRGJ1 or TRGJ2. Looked up from germline, CDR1 is EGSTGY and CDR2 is YDSYTSSV. V lost 4 bases and J lost 10; bases outside the gene matches: 13. The CDR3 is 13 amino acids. Written as DNA, the CDR3 is TGTGCCACCTGGGACTTCAGCCACCGAAAGAAACTCTTT. It codes for CATWDFSHRKKLF.

This chain links TRGV8 with TRGJ1 or TRGJ2. The CDR3 extends over 18 amino acids. Losses at the gene ends were 3 bases for V and 0 bases for J; bases not matched to a gene: 17. CDR1 and CDR2 from the germline V gene are VENAVY and YDSYNSRV. The CDR3 nucleotides read TGTGCCACCTGGGATGCCGGACCGATCCCAGCGAATTATTATAAGAAACTCTTT. This translates into CATWDAGPIPANYYKKLF.

The chain joins TRGV3 to TRGJ1 or TRGJ2. The CDR3 has 14 amino acids. V trimming: 1 base; J trimming: 5 bases; junction bases outside the gene matches: 8. Germline lookup yields CDR1 VTNTFY and CDR2 YDVSTARD (reference sequence). DNA of the CDR3: TGTGCCACCTGGGACAGCGAAGGAAATTATAAGAAACTCTTT. This gives the protein CATWDSEGNYKKLF.

J is TRGJ1 or TRGJ2 and V is TRGV9. The length of the CDR3 is 9 residues. Losses at the gene ends were 9 bases for V and 12 bases for J; bases not matched to a gene: 8. Germline V gives CDR1 GITISATS, CDR2 ISYDGTV (reference sequence). Written as DNA, the CDR3 is TGTGCCTTGGCGGATGGGAAACTCTTT. Encoded protein: CALADGKLF.

The genes are TRGV9 and TRGJ1 or TRGJ2. The CDR3 consists of 16 residues. Germline lookup yields CDR1 GITISATS and CDR2 ISYDGTV (reference sequence). V gave up 0 bases and J gave up 3 bases; unmatched junction bases: 11. This chain's CDR3 is CALWEVLLFGYYKKLF. The CDR3 DNA is TGTGCCTTGTGGGAGGTGCTTTTATTCGGTTATTATAAGAAACTCTTT.

The chain recombines TRGV9 with TRGJ1 or TRGJ2. Trimming took 2 bases from V and 11 from J; bases not matched to a gene: 21. This CDR3 spans 16 amino acids. Germline CDR1 reads GITISATS; CDR2 reads ISYDGTV (reference sequence). This CDR3 is CALWEGLDPFDNEKLF. Written as DNA, the CDR3 is TGTGCCTTGTGGGAGGGCCTCGACCCCTTCGACAACGAGAAACTCTTT.

This clone showed up just a few times. J is TRGJP2 and V is TRGV8. The CDR3 is made up of 13 amino acids. J was trimmed by 6 bases and V by 2 bases; bases with no gene match: 3. Germline values: CDR1 VENAVY, CDR2 YDSYNSRV. CDR3 in amino acids: CATWDTRDWIKTF. The CDR3, as DNA: TGTGCCACCTGGGATACCCGTGATTGGATCAAGACGTTT.

Only a few counts were recorded for this clone. The chain has TRGV8 and TRGJ1 or TRGJ2. V was pared by 5 bases and J by 7 bases, with 5 bases of the junction left unmatched. The CDR3 loop spans 11 amino acids. Germline V gene lookup returns CDR1 VENAVY and CDR2 YDSYNSRV. CDR3 residues: CATWVIYKKLF. CDR3 DNA: TGTGCCACCTGGGTAATCTATAAGAAACTCTTT.

This clone turned up a few times. A much larger clone sits a single nucleotide away, making a read error possible. Other nucleotide sequences from this sample produce the same CDR3. The genes are TRGV2 and TRGJ1 or TRGJ2. The CDR3 totals 13 residues. The germline CDR1 and CDR2 sequences are EGSNGY and YDSYNSKV. CDR3 amino acids: CATWDGPHYKKLF. The CDR3 bases are TGTGCCACCTGGGACGGGCCGCATTATAAGAAACTCTTC.

The J gene is TRGJP2, the V gene TRGV4. This CDR3 is built from 17 residues. V was pared by 0 bases and J by 3 bases, with 10 bases of the junction left unmatched. Germline CDR1 EGSTGY, CDR2 YDSYTSSV. In DNA, the CDR3 is TGTGCCACCTGGGATGGGCATCAGAACGGTAGTGATTGGATCAAGACGTTT. Translating it yields CATWDGHQNGSDWIKTF.

A word on this clone: The sample contains more than one DNA sequence encoding this CDR3. V gene TRGV4 combines with J gene TRGJ1 or TRGJ2. The CDR3 is 14 residues long. Looked up from germline, CDR1 is EGSTGY and CDR2 is YDSYTSSV. The V and J ends lost 2 bases and 1 base, in that order; junction bases with no gene match: 5. CDR3 in amino acids: CATWDDTNYYKKLF. CDR3 nucleotide sequence: TGTGCCACCTGGGATGACACCAATTATTATAAGAAACTCTTT.

J is TRGJP2 and V is TRGV8. The CDR3 is made up of 15 amino acids. Per the germline V gene, CDR1 is VENAVY and CDR2 is YDSYNSRV. J gave up 3 bases and V 7 bases, and 11 bases lay outside the gene matches. CDR3 DNA: TGTGCCACCTGCTTCACAACCTGTAGTGATTGGATCAAGACGTTT. Encoded protein: CATCFTTCSDWIKTF.

This clone was seen only once. J is TRGJ1 or TRGJ2 and V is TRGV9. The V and J ends lost 0 bases and 7 bases, in that order; junction bases with no gene match: 12. The CDR3 covers 15 residues. Germline-derived CDR1 and CDR2 are GITISATS and ISYDGTV (reference sequence). The CDR3 reads CALWEVLGDGYKKLF. The DNA for the CDR3 is TGTGCCTTGTGGGAGGTGCTTGGGGATGGATATAAGAAACTCTTT.

The chain is built from TRGV9 and TRGJ1 or TRGJ2. The CDR3 totals 13 residues. J lost 2 bases, V lost 3 bases, and 4 bases had no gene match. Germline V gene sequence: CDR1 GITISATS, CDR2 ISYDGTV (reference sequence). The DNA of the CDR3 is TGTGCCTTGTGGGAGACTCATTATTATAAGAAACTCTTT. Translation: CALWETHYYKKLF.

As to this clone: This specimen includes other DNA sequences encoding the same CDR3. The rearrangement uses TRGV2 and TRGJ1 or TRGJ2. The germline CDR1 and CDR2 sequences are EGSNGY and YDSYNSKV. The CDR3 contains 13 residues. Losses at the gene ends were 4 bases for V and 5 bases for J; bases not matched to a gene: 8. This CDR3 reads CATWEGRDYKKLF. The DNA for the CDR3 is TGTGCCACCTGGGAGGGGAGGGATTATAAGAAACTCTTT.

This clone turned up a few times. This chain connects TRGV9 to TRGJ1 or TRGJ2. Germline CDR1 GITISATS, CDR2 ISYDGTV (reference sequence). The V gene end was trimmed by 0 bases and the J gene end by 2 bases; junction bases not matched to a gene: 10. This CDR3 spans 16 amino acids. CDR3 residues: CALWEVEPKDYYKKLF. CDR3 coding DNA: TGTGCCTTGTGGGAGGTGGAACCTAAGGATTATTATAAGAAACTCTTT.

This clone occurred a few times. The chain combines TRGV5 with TRGJ1 or TRGJ2. The CDR3 extends over 13 amino acids. V lost 3 bases to trimming and J lost 5 bases; unmatched junction nucleotides: 7. Germline V CDR1 and CDR2: VINAFY, YDVSNSKD. The CDR3 region has the DNA TGTGCCACCTGGGACGGCTATGATTATAAGAAACTCTTT. This gives the protein CATWDGYDYKKLF.

The rearrangement joins TRGV8 to TRGJ1 or TRGJ2. The ends lost 3 bases at V and 9 bases at J; junction bases unmatched: 11. This CDR3 comprises 13 residues. Looked up from germline, CDR1 is VENAVY and CDR2 is YDSYNSRV. The CDR3 sequence: CATWDLSAFKKLF. CDR3 in DNA: TGTGCCACCTGGGATCTCTCCGCTTTTAAGAAACTCTTT.

In its sample, this clone is medium-sized (0.01 to 0.1%). The chain couples TRGV8 to TRGJ1 or TRGJ2. This CDR3 spans 11 amino acids. Per the germline V gene, CDR1 is VENAVY and CDR2 is YDSYNSRV. Germline trimming cut 2 bases from V and 7 bases from J; bases unmatched to any gene: 2. CDR3 sequence reads: CATWDKYKKLF. The CDR3 DNA is TGTGCCACCTGGGATAAATATAAGAAACTCTTT.

As concerns this clone: Other nucleotide sequences in the sample specify the same CDR3. The chain recombines TRGV9 with TRGJ1 or TRGJ2. V lost 2 bases to trimming and J lost 1 base; unmatched junction nucleotides: 5. This CDR3 region has 14 residues. Per germline, CDR1 GITISATS and CDR2 ISYDGTV (reference sequence). The CDR3 protein is CALWEGPNYYKKLF. The DNA for the CDR3 is TGTGCCTTGTGGGAGGGCCCTAATTATTATAAGAAACTCTTT.

This clone was counted a few times. The chain carries TRGV9 and TRGJ1 or TRGJ2. Trimming took 0 bases from V and 16 from J; bases not matched to a gene: 12. This CDR3 region has 12 residues. Germline-derived CDR1 and CDR2 are GITISATS and ISYDGTV (reference sequence). CDR3 residues: CALWEVSPGVLF. DNA for the CDR3: TGTGCCTTGTGGGAGGTGTCTCCGGGGGTGCTCTTT.

This clone is medium-sized in the sample. Distinct nucleotide sequences in the sample also encode this CDR3. The rearrangement links TRGV2 to TRGJ1 or TRGJ2. V dropped 0 bases and J dropped 4; count of bases not matched to a gene: 3. This CDR3 has 13 amino acids. Germline V gene sequence: CDR1 EGSNGY, CDR2 YDSYNSKV. DNA of the CDR3: TGTGCCACCTGGGACGGGCAATATTATAAGAAACTCTTT. It encodes CATWDGQYYKKLF.

Concerning this clone itself: This could be a read error, since a much larger clone is one nucleotide away. The chain uses TRGV8 and TRGJP2. CDR3 length: 14 amino acids. CDR1 and CDR2 from the germline V gene are VENAVY and YDSYNSRV. Losses at the gene ends were 2 bases for V and 1 base for J; bases not matched to a gene: 1. The CDR3 DNA sequence: TGTGCCACCTGGGATATTAGTAGTGATTGGATCAAGACGTTT. It translates to CATWDISSDWIKTF.

The chain uses TRGV8 and TRGJ1 or TRGJ2. This CDR3 is 15 amino acids long. The V and J ends lost 1 base and 6 bases, in that order; junction bases with no gene match: 12. Germline assignment: CDR1 VENAVY and CDR2 YDSYNSRV. The CDR3 reads CATWDRWTSGYKKLF. CDR3 bases: TGTGCCACCTGGGATAGATGGACTAGCGGTTATAAGAAACTCTTT.